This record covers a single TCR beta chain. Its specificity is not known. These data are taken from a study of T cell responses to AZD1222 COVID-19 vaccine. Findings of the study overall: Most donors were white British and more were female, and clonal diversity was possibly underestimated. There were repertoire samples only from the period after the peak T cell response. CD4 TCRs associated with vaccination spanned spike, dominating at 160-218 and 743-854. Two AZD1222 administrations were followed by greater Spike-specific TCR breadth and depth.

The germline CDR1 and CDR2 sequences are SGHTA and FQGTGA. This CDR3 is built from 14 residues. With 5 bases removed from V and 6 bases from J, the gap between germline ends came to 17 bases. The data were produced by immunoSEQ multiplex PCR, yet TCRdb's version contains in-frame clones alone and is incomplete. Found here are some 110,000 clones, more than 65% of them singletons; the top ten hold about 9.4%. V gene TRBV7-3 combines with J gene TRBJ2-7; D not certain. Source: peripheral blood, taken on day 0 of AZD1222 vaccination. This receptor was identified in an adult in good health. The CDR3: CASSPSGPLGEQYF. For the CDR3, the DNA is TGTGCCAGCAGCCCCAGTGGGCCCCTGGGCGAGCAGTACTTC.